The subject of this entry is one T cell receptor beta chain. Per germline, CDR1 SEHNR and CDR2 FQNEAQ (reference sequence). The CDR3 is 15 residues long. J lost 6 bases, V lost 5 bases, and 11 bases had no gene match. TEMRA cells were enriched by FACS, while CD8+ and CD4+ T cells were obtained through a negative isolation that was performed magnetically. These data are taken from a study of CD8 T cells in Susac syndrome. The RNA input was about 0.5 to 1 ug, and it was reverse transcribed with random hexamers. The amplification used immunoSEQ multiplex PCR on TCR beta CDR3; it spanned 54 Vbeta and 13 Jbeta. Each CDR3 protein is one row after TCRdb ran MiXCR on the immunoSEQ multiplex PCR reads. The repertoire has approximately 150,000 distinct CDR3 sequences, 75% to 90% of them found once; the top ten carry around 0.5%.

The chain combines TRBV7-9 with TRBJ1-1; 8 nucleotides align to TRBD1. The origin of this receptor is a human donor with multiple sclerosis. The sample consisted of CD8+ T cells from PBMCs. The CDR3 sequence: CASSAQDREGPEAFF. CDR3 sequence (DNA): TGTGCCAGCAGCGCCCAGGACAGGGAGGGCCCTGAAGCTTTCTTT. Together with reference TRBV7-9 and TRBJ1-1, the CDR3 gives the full variable domain: DTGVSQNPRHKITKRGQNVTFRCDPISEHNRLYWYRQTLGQGPEFLTYFQNEAQLEKSRLLSDRFSAERPKGSFSTLEIQRTEQGDSAMYLCASSAQDREGPEAFFGQGTRLTVV.